The TCR beta chain described here comes from a study of naive and memory T cell subsets. Notes on the study in general: A few larger clonotypes appeared in naive repertoires, especially CD8, possibly memory cells re-expressing CD45RA. Between naive and memory subsets, TCR abundance power law exponents differed. Expression changes during T cell differentiation may affect RNA-based TCR counts.

Of note for this clonotype: Its antigen is unknown.

Separate alpha and beta amplification began at the second PCR step. Germline V gene sequence: CDR1 KGHSH, CDR2 LQKENI. The CDR3 runs 14 residues. V dropped 3 bases and J dropped 4 bases, with 10 bases sitting between them. Two oligonucleotides, mixed equimolar, formed the beta constant-region primer covering TRBC1 and TRBC2. Nested alpha and beta constant-region primers with the SP2 primer drove four PCR rounds on ligated cDNA. TCRdb itself ran the UMI-ligation and nested PCR reads through MiXCR, one entry per CDR3 protein. The sample lists under 150,000 distinct CDR3 sequences, about 20% occurring once.

The sample consisted of naive CD8+ T cells from blood. The V and J genes are TRBV18 and TRBJ2-1; weak D call: TRBD1 (6 bases). The origin of this receptor is a human donor in good health. The CDR3 DNA follows: TGTGCCAGCTCACCTGGACAGCTGTACAATGAGCAGTTCTTC. As protein: CASSPGQLYNEQFF.